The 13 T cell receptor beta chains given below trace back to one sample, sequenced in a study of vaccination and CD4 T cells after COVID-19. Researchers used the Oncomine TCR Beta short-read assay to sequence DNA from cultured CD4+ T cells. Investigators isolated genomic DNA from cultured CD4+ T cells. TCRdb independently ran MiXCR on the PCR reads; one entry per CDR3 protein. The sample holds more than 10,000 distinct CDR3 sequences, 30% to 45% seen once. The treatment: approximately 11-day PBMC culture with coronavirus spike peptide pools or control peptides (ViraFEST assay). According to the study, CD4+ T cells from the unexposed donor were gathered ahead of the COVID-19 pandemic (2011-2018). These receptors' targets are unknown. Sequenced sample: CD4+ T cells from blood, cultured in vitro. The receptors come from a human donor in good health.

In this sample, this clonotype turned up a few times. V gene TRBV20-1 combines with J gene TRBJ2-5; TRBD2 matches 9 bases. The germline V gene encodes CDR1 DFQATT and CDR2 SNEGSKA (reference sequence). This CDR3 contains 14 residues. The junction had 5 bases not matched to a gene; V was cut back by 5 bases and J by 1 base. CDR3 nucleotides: TGCAGTGCTCGCTTGACTAGCGGCCAAGAGACCCAGTACTTC. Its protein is CSARLTSGQETQYF.

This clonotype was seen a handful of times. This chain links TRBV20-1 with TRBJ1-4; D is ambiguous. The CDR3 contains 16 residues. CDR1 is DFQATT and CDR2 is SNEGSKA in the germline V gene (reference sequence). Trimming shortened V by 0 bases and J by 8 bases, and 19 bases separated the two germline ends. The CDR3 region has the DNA TGCAGTGCTAGAGATGGTCGACGGGGAGTAGGAGAAAAACTGTTTTTT. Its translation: CSARDGRRGVGEKLFF.

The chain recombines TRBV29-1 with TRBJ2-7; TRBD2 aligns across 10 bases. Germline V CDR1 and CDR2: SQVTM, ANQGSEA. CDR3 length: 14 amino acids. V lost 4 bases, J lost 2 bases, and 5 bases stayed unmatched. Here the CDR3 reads CSVGTSGRTYEQYF. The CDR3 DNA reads TGCAGCGTTGGGACTAGCGGACGAACCTACGAGCAGTACTTC.

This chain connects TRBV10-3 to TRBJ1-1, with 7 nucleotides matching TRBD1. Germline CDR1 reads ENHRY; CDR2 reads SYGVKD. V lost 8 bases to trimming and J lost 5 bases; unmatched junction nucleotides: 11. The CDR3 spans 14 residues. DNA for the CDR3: TGTGCCATCTGCAGAGACAGGGAGTATACTGAAGCTTTCTTT. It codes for CAICRDREYTEAFF.

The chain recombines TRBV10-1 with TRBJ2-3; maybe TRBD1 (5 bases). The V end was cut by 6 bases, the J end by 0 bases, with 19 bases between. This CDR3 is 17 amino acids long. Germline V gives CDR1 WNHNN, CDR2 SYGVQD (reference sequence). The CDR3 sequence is CASRLNKTDTSTDTQYF. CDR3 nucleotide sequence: TGCGCCAGCAGACTAAATAAGACAGATACTAGCACAGATACGCAGTATTTT.

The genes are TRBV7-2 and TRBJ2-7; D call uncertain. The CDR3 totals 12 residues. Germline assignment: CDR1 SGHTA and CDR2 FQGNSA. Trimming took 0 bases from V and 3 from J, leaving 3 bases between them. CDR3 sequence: CASSLADYEQYF. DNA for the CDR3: TGTGCCAGCAGCTTAGCGGACTACGAGCAGTACTTC.

As DNA, the CDR3 is TGTGCCAGCAGTCGTACAGGGAGCTCCTACGAGCAGTACTTC. This gives the protein CASSRTGSSYEQYF. The chain is built from TRBV27 and TRBJ2-7; TRBD1 might be the D (6 bases). Germline loops: CDR1 MNHEY, CDR2 SMNVEV (reference sequence). This CDR3 is built from 14 residues. The V end lost 5 bases, the J end lost 0 bases, and 11 bases lay between the germline ends.

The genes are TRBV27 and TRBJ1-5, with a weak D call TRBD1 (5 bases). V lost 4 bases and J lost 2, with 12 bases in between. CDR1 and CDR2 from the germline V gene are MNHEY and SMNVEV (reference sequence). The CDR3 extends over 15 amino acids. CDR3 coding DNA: TGTGCCAGCAGTTCCGCCGGAGGGGGCAATCAGCCCCAGCATTTT. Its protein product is CASSSAGGGNQPQHF.

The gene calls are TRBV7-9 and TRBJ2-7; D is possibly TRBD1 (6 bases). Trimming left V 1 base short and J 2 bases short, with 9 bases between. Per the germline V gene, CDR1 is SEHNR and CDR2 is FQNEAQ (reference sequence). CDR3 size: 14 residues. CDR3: CASSLGGGPYEQYF. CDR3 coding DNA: TGTGCCAGCAGCTTAGGTGGGGGCCCCTACGAGCAGTACTTC.

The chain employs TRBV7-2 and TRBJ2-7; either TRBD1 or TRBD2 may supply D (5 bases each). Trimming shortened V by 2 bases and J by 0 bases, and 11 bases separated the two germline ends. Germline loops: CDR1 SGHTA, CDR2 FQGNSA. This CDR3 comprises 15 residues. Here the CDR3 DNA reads TGTGCCAGCAGCTTATCCCGGGGCCCCTCCTACGAGCAGTACTTC. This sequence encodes CASSLSRGPSYEQYF.

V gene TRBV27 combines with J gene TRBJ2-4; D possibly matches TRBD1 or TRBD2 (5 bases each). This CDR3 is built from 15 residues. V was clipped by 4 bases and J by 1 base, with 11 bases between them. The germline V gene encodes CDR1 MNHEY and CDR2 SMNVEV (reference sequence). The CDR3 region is CASSSPREAKNIQYF. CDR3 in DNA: TGTGCCAGCAGTTCCCCCAGGGAGGCCAAAAACATTCAGTACTTC.

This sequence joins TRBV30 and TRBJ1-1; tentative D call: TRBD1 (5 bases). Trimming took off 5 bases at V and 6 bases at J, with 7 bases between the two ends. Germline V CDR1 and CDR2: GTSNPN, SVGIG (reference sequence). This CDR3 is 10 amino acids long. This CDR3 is CAWQGSEAFF. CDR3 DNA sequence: TGTGCCTGGCAGGGTTCTGAAGCTTTCTTT.

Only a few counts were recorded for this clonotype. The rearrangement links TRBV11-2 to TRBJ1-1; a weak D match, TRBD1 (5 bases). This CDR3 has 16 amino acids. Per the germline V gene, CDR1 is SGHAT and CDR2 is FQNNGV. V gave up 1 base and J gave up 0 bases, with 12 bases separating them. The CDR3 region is CASSLVMGQVNTEAFF. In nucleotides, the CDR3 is TGTGCCAGCAGCTTAGTAATGGGGCAGGTGAACACTGAAGCTTTCTTT.